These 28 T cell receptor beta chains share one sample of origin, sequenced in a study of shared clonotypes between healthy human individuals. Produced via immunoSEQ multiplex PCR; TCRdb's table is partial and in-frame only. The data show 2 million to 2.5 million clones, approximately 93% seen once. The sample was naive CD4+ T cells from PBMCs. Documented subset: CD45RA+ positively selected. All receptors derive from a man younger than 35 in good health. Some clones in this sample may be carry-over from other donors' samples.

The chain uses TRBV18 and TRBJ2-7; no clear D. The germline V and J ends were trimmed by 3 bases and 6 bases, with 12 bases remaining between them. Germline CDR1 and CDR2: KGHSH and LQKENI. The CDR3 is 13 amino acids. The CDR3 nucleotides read TGTGCCAGCTCACCTACAGAAACGGGCGAGCAGTACTTC. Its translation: CASSPTETGEQYF. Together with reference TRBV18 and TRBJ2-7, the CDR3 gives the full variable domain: NAGVMQNPRHLVRRRGQEARLRCSPMKGHSHVYWYRQLPEEGLKFMVYLQKENIIDESGMPKERFSAEFPKEGPSILRIQQVVRGDSAAYFCASSPTETGEQYFGPGTRLTVT.

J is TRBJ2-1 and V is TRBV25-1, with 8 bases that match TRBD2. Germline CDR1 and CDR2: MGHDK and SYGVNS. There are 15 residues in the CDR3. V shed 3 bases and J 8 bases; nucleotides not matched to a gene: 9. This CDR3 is CASSEPSGRRDEQFF. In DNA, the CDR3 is TGTGCCAGCAGTGAGCCCAGCGGGAGACGGGATGAGCAGTTCTTC.

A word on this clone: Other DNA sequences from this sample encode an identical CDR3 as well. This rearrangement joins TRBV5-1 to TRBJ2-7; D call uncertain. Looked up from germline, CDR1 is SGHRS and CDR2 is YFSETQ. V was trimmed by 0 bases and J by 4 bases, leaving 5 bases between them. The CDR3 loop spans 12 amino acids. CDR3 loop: CASSLEAYEQYF. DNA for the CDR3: TGCGCCAGCAGCTTGGAAGCGTACGAGCAGTACTTC. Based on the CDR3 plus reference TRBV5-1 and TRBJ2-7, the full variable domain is KAGVTQTPRYLIKTRGQQVTLSCSPISGHRSVSWYQQTPGQGLQFLFEYFSETQRNKGNFPGRFSGRQFSNSRSEMNVSTLELGDSALYLCASSLEAYEQYFGPGTRLTVT.

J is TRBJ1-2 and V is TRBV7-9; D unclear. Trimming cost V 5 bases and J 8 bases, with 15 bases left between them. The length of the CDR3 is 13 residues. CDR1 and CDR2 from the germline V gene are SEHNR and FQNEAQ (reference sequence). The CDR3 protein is CASSLSTQTGYTF. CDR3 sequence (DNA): TGTGCCAGCAGCCTCTCCACCCAAACGGGCTACACCTTC.

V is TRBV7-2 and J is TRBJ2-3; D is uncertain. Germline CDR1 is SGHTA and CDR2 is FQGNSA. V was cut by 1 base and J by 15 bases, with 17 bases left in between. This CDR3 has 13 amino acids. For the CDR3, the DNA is TGTGCCAGCAGCTTAGAGGCCTCCTCGGTTCCCTATTTT. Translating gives CASSLEASSVPYF.

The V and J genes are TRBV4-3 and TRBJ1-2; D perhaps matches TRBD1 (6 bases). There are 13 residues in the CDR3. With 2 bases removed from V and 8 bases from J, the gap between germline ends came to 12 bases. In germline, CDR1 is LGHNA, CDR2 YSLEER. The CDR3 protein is CASSQKGGGGYTF. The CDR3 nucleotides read TGCGCCAGCAGCCAAAAGGGGGGCGGCGGCTACACCTTC.

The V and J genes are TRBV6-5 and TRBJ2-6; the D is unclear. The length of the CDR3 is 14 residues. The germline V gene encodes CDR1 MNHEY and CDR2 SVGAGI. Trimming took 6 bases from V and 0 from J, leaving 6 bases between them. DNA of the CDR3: TGTGCCAGCAGACTATCCTCTGGGGCCAACGTCCTGACTTTC. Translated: CASRLSSGANVLTF.

For the CDR3, the DNA is TGTGCCAGCATGGGGGATACGCAGTATTTT. It is translated as CASMGDTQYF. The chain carries TRBV2 and TRBJ2-3; D is ambiguous. Germline V gene lookup returns CDR1 SNHLY and CDR2 FYNNEI. This CDR3 region has 10 residues. Trimming stripped 7 bases from V and 6 bases from J, with 5 bases between.

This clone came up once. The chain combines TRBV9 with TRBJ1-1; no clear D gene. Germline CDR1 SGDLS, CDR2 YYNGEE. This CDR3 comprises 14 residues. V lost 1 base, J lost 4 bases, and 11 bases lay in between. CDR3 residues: CASSVTTGATEAFF. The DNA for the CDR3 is TGTGCCAGCAGCGTAACTACGGGAGCCACTGAAGCTTTCTTT.

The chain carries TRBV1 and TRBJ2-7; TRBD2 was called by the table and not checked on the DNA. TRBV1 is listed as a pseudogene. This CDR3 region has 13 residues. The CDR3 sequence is CTSTHLAGFGQYF. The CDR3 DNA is TGCACCAGCACCCATCTAGCGGGGTTTGGGCAGTACTTC.

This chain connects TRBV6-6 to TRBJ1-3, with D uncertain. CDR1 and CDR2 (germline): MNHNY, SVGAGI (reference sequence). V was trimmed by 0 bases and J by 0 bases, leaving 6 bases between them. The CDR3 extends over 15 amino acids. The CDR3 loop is CASSYSATSGNTIYF. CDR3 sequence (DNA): TGTGCCAGCAGTTACTCAGCGACCTCTGGAAACACCATATATTTT.

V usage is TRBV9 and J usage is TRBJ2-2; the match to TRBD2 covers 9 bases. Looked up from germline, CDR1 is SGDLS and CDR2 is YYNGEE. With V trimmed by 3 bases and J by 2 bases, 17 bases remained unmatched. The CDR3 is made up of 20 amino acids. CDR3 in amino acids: CASSARRDWREGQNTGELFF. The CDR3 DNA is TGTGCCAGCAGCGCCCGCCGGGACTGGCGGGAGGGCCAAAACACCGGGGAGCTGTTTTTT.

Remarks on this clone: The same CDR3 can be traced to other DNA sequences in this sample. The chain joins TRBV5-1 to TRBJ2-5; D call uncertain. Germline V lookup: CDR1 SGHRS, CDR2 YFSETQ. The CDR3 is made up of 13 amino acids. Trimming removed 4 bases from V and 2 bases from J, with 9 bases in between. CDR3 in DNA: TGCGCCAGCAGCCGGACGGTTCAAGAGACCCAGTACTTC. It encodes CASSRTVQETQYF.

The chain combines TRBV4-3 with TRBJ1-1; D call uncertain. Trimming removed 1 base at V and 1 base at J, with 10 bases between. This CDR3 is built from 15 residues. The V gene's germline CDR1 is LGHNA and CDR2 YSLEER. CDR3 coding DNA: TGCGCCAGCAGCCAAGTATTCGGCCCGAACACTGAAGCTTTCTTT. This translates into CASSQVFGPNTEAFF.

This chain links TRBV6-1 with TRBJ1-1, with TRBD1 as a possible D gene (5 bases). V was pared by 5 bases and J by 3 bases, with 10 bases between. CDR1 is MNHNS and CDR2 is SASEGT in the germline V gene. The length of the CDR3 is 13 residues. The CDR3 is CASSQQVYTEAFF. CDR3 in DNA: TGTGCCAGCAGTCAACAGGTATACACTGAAGCTTTCTTT.

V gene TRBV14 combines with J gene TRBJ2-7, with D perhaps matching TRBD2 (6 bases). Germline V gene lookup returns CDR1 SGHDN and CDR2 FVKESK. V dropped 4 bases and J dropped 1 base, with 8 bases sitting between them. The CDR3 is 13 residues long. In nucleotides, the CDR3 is TGTGCCAGCAGCCGGGGACTTTCCTACGAGCAGTACTTC. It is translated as CASSRGLSYEQYF.

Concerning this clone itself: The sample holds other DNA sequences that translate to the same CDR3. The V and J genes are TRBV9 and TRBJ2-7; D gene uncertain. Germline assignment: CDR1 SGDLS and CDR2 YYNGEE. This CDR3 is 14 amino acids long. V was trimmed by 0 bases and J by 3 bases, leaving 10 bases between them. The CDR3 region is CASSVDPGSYEQYF. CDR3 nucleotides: TGTGCCAGCAGCGTAGATCCGGGCAGCTACGAGCAGTACTTC. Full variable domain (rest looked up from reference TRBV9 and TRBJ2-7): DSGVTQTPKHLITATGQRVTLRCSPRSGDLSVYWYQQSLDQGLQFLIQYYNGEERAKGNILERFSAQQFPDLHSELNLSSLELGDSALYFCASSVDPGSYEQYFGPGTRLTVT.

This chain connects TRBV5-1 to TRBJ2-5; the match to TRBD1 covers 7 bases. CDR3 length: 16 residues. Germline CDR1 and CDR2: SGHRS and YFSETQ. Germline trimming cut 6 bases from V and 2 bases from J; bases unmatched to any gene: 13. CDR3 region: CASTSFGTAFQETQYF. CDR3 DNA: TGCGCCAGCACCTCGTTCGGGACAGCATTTCAAGAGACCCAGTACTTC.

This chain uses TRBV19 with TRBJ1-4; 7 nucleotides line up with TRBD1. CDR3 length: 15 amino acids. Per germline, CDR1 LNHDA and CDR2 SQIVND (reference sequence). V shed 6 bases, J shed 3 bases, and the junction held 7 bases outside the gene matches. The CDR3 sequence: CASRDTGEANEKLFF. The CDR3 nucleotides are TGTGCCAGTAGAGATACAGGGGAGGCTAATGAAAAACTGTTTTTT. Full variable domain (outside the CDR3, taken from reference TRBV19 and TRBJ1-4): DGGITQSPKYLFRKEGQNVTLSCEQNLNHDAMYWYRQDPGQGLRLIYYSQIVNDFQKGDIAEGYSVSREKKESFPLTVTSAQKNPTAFYLCASRDTGEANEKLFFGSGTQLSVL.

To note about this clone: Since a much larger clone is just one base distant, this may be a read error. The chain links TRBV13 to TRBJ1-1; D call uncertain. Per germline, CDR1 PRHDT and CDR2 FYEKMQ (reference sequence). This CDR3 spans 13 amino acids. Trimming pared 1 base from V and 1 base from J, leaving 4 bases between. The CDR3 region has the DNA TGTGCCAGCAGCTTAGCGGGGAACACTGAAGCTTTCTTT. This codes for CASSLAGNTEAFF.

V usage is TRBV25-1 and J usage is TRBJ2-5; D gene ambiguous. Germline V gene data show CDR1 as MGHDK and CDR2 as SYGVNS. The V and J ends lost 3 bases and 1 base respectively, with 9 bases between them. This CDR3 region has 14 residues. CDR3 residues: CASSDRQLQETQYF. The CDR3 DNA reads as TGTGCCAGCAGTGATAGGCAGCTCCAAGAGACCCAGTACTTC.

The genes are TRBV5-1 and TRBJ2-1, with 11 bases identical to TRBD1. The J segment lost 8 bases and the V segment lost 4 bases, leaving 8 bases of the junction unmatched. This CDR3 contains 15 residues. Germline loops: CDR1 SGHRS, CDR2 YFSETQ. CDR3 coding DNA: TGCGCCAGCAGCATCCGGACAGGGGGCGGGGATGAGCAGTTCTTC. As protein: CASSIRTGGGDEQFF.

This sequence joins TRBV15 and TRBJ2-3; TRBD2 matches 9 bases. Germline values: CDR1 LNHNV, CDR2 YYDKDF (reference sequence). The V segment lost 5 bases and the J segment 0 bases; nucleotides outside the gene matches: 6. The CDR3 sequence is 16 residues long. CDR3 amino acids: CATSGRLAASTDTQYF. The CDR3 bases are TGTGCCACCAGCGGGAGACTAGCGGCCAGCACAGATACGCAGTATTTT.

CDR3 loop: CASSDIGETQYF. The CDR3 bases are TGTGCCAGCAGTGATATAGGAGAGACCCAGTACTTC. The chain carries TRBV6-1 and TRBJ2-5, with D uncertain. Germline CDR1 and CDR2: MNHNS and SASEGT. This CDR3 is built from 12 residues. V lost 3 bases and J lost 4, with 6 bases in between.

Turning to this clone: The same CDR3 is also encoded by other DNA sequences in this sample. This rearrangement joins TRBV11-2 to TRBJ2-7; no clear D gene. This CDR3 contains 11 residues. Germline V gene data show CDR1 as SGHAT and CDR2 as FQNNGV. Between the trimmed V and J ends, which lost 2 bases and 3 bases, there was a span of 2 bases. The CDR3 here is CASSLFYEQYF. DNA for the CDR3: TGTGCCAGCAGCTTATTCTACGAGCAGTACTTC.

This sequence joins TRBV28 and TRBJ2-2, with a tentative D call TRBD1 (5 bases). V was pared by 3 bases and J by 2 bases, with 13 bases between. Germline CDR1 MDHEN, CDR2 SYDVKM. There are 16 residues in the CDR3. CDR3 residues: CASSFLGRVNTGELFF. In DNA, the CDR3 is TGTGCCAGCAGTTTTTTAGGCAGGGTCAACACCGGGGAGCTGTTTTTT.

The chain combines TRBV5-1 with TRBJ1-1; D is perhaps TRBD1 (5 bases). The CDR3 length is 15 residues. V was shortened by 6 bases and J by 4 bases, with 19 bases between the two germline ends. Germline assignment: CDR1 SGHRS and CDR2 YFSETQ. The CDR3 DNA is TGCGCCAGCACTTTCTCCGGGACGCCGAGCACTGAAGCTTTCTTT. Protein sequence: CASTFSGTPSTEAFF.

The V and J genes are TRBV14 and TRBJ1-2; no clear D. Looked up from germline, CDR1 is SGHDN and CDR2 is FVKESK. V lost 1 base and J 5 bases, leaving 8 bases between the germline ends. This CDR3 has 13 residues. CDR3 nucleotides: TGTGCCAGCAGCCAAGGTCTATCTTATGGCTACACCTTC. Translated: CASSQGLSYGYTF.